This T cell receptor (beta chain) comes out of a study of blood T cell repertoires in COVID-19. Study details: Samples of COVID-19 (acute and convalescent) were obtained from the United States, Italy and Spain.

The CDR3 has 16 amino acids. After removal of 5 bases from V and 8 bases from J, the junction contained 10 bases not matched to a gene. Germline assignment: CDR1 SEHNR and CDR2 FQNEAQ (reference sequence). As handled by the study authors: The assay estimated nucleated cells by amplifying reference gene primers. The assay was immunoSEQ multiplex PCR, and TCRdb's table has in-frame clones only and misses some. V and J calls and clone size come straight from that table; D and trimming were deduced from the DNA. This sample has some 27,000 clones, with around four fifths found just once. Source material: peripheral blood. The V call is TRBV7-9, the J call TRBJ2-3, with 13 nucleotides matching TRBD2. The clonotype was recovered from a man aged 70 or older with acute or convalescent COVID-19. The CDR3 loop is CASSTRLAGGSSTQYF. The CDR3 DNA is TGTGCCAGCAGCACCCGACTAGCGGGAGGCTCAAGTACGCAGTATTTT.